The 14 T cell receptor beta chains below all came from one sample that was sequenced in a study of blood T cells in healthy people across ages. A sample-barcoded 5' primer and a J-beta primer mix were used in a second PCR of roughly 7 to 12 cycles. TCRdb independently ran MiXCR on the 5' RACE reads; one entry per CDR3 protein. Of around 1,700,000 distinct CDR3 sequences listed, about 28% are singletons. The sample taken for sequencing was blood. The receptors come from a young woman in good health.

This clonotype was picked up many times. The chain employs TRBV24-1 and TRBJ2-5; 11 bases are a match to TRBD2. In germline, CDR1 is KGHDR, CDR2 SFDVKD. J gave up 5 bases and V 5 bases, and 3 bases lay outside the gene matches. This CDR3 comprises 14 residues. The CDR3 coding sequence is TGTGCCACCAGTGCACTAGCGGGGGATGAGACCCAGTACTTC. Translating it yields CATSALAGDETQYF.

The chain links TRBV5-5 to TRBJ2-1; D assignment may be TRBD1 or TRBD2 (5 bases each). This CDR3 has 15 residues. Germline CDR1 and CDR2: SGHKS and YYEKEE (reference sequence). V was shortened by 4 bases and J by 10 bases, with 21 bases between the two germline ends. This CDR3 is CASSPGATDAYEQFF. DNA for the CDR3: TGTGCCAGCAGCCCCGGGGCCACCGACGCTTACGAGCAGTTCTTC.

This chain uses TRBV12-3 or TRBV12-4 with TRBJ1-5; 9 bases are a match to TRBD1. Germline trimming cut 2 bases from V and 7 bases from J; bases unmatched to any gene: 6. This CDR3 region has 15 residues. The CDR3 reads CASSLRGQGGQPQHF. The CDR3 nucleotides are TGTGCCAGCAGTTTACGGGGACAGGGCGGACAGCCCCAGCATTTT.

This clonotype was seen a handful of times. The chain combines TRBV7-2 with TRBJ2-3; tentative D call: TRBD1 (6 bases). The CDR3 has 15 amino acids. The V end lost 1 base, the J end lost 3 bases, and 11 bases lay between the germline ends. Looked up from germline, CDR1 is SGHTA and CDR2 is FQGNSA. This chain's CDR3 is CASSLGTGWTDTQYF. In DNA, the CDR3 is TGTGCCAGCAGCTTAGGCACAGGGTGGACAGATACGCAGTATTTT.

At least ten counts were recorded for this clonotype. This CDR3 reads CASSQDPTENSNQPQHF. Here the CDR3 DNA reads TGCGCCAGCAGCCAAGACCCGACAGAGAATAGCAATCAGCCCCAGCATTTT. The chain carries TRBV4-3 and TRBJ1-5, with D possibly matching TRBD1 (5 bases). CDR1 and CDR2 (germline): LGHNA, YSLEER. The CDR3 is 17 amino acids. Trimming left V 0 bases short and J 0 bases short, with 12 bases between.

In this sample, this clonotype turned up a few times. This chain's CDR3 is CASKTQGDHEQYF. CDR3 DNA: TGTGCCAGCAAAACCCAGGGGGACCACGAGCAGTACTTC. The chain recombines TRBV6-6 with TRBJ2-4, with 7 positions matching TRBD1. TRBJ2-7 matches the DNA end more closely, so the J call is doubtful. CDR1 is MNHNY, CDR2 SVGAGI, per germline (reference sequence). This CDR3 has 13 amino acids.

This chain links TRBV12-3 or TRBV12-4 with TRBJ1-1; D is perhaps TRBD1 (5 bases). Trimming took 9 bases from V and 4 from J, leaving 15 bases between them. The CDR3 runs 13 residues. The CDR3 DNA reads as TGTGCCAGTTTAGTTCTAAGGGGCACTGAAGCTTTCTTT. This codes for CASLVLRGTEAFF.

This clonotype has a count of ten or more. The V and J genes are TRBV3-1 and TRBJ2-5, with TRBD2 as a possible D gene (5 bases). CDR3 size: 15 residues. Trimming stripped 4 bases from V and 5 bases from J, with 17 bases between. Germline CDR1 LGHDT, CDR2 YNNKEL (reference sequence). CDR3 residues: CASSPEDRGGETQYF. The CDR3 DNA sequence: TGTGCCAGCAGCCCTGAGGACCGAGGCGGGGAGACCCAGTACTTC.

This clonotype was seen a handful of times. One end of the junction fails to match germline, which may point to a read error. The rearrangement uses TRBV20-1 and TRBJ2-5, with 10 nucleotides matching TRBD2. Germline CDR1 is DFQATT and CDR2 is SNEGSKA (reference sequence). The length of the CDR3 is 14 residues. The DNA for the CDR3 is TGCAGTGCTGCCTCGAGCGGGAGGGGGGAGACCCAGGACTTC. It codes for CSAASSGRGETQDF.

This clonotype was observed many times. CDR3 sequence (DNA): TGTGCCAGCAGCTTTGGGAGGAACTCCTACGAGCAGTACTTC. This codes for CASSFGRNSYEQYF. The J gene is TRBJ2-7, the V gene TRBV11-2, with D possibly being TRBD2 (6 bases). V was trimmed by 3 bases and J by 0 bases, leaving 9 bases between them. The CDR3 length is 14 residues. Germline values: CDR1 SGHAT, CDR2 FQNNGV.

The chain recombines TRBV7-2 with TRBJ1-2, with D perhaps matching TRBD1 (5 bases). V was trimmed by 1 base and J by 4 bases, leaving 10 bases between them. CDR3 length: 14 amino acids. Germline V CDR1 and CDR2: SGHTA, FQGNSA. The CDR3 sequence is CASSLGYRGYGYTF. Here the CDR3 DNA reads TGTGCCAGCAGCTTAGGATATAGGGGCTATGGCTACACCTTC.

This clonotype was picked up many times. The CDR3 sequence is CASSFVGTDNEQFF. The CDR3 nucleotides read TGTGCCAGCAGTTTTGTCGGAACAGACAATGAGCAGTTCTTC. V is TRBV28 and J is TRBJ2-1; D unresolved. The CDR3 runs to 14 residues. V lost 3 bases and J 5 bases, leaving 11 bases between the germline ends. Germline values: CDR1 MDHEN, CDR2 SYDVKM.

Worth noting for this clonotype: Given a much more abundant clone one base away, this may be a read error. This chain uses TRBV20-1 with TRBJ2-5; TRBD2 matches at 8 bases. The CDR3 spans 13 residues. The V gene's germline CDR1 is DFQATT and CDR2 SNEGSKA (reference sequence). Unmatched junction bases numbered 13, after V lost 5 bases and J lost 11 bases. The CDR3 loop reads CSADGLAGDEQYF. The DNA for the CDR3 is TGCAGTGCTGATGGACTAGCTGGGGATGAGCAGTACTTC.

The rearrangement joins TRBV27 to TRBJ1-1; the D gene is possibly TRBD1 (5 bases). The ends were cut back, 5 bases at V and 0 bases at J, with 10 bases in the middle. Germline V gene data show CDR1 as MNHEY and CDR2 as SMNVEV (reference sequence). This CDR3 has 14 residues. The CDR3 DNA sequence: TGTGCCAGCAGTATAACAGGAGTGAACACTGAAGCTTTCTTT. Translating it yields CASSITGVNTEAFF.